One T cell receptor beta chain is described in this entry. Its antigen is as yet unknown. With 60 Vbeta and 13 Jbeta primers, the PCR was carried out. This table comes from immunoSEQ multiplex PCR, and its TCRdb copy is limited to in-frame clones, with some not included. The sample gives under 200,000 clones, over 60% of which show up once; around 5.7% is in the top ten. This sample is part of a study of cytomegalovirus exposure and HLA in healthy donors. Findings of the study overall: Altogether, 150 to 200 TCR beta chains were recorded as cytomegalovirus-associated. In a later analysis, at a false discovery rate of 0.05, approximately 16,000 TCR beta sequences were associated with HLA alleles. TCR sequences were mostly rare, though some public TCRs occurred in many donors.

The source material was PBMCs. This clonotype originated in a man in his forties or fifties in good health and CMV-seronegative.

CDR3 loop: CASSDREGSYNSPLHF. Written as DNA, the CDR3 is TGTGCCAGCAGCGACAGGGAAGGATCCTATAATTCACCCCTCCACTTT. The chain combines TRBV9 with TRBJ1-6, with a possible D match to TRBD1 (6 bases). Trimming removed 3 bases from V and 1 base from J, with 11 bases in between. The germline gives CDR1 SGDLS, CDR2 YYNGEE. This CDR3 contains 16 residues.